The entry that follows covers one TCR beta chain sequence. Its target is not known. The sample originates from a study of T cell responses to AZD1222 COVID-19 vaccine. Trimming took 1 base from V and 6 from J; bases not matched to a gene: 3. The CDR3 has 14 amino acids. Germline V CDR1 and CDR2: SNHLY, FYNNEI. Clones were sequenced by immunoSEQ multiplex PCR, and TCRdb holds only the in-frame ones, with some missing. The sample has about 90,000 clones; 85% are singletons. Regarding the study as a whole: Possibly, clonal diversity was underestimated; donors were largely white British and included more females.

The starting material was peripheral blood, obtained 28 days after the second AZD1222 dose. The clonotype originates from an adult who received the AZD1222 COVID-19 vaccine. This chain links TRBV2 with TRBJ1-5, with 7 positions matching TRBD1. CDR3: CASSEDRGTQPQHF. In DNA form, the CDR3 reads TGTGCCAGCAGTGAAGACAGGGGCACTCAGCCCCAGCATTTT.